This entry features one TCR beta chain sequence. This clonotype occurred a few times. Its antigen remains undetermined. Nothing much larger sits one base from this clone, and base qualities are not available. This sample is part of a study of blood T cells in healthy people across ages (dated by TCRdb to the mid-2010s). Background for the entire study: In model experiments, template switching captured about one uniquely barcoded TCR beta cDNA molecule for every two T cells. The study measured age-related changes in TCR beta repertoire diversity using deep sequencing normalized with unique cDNA molecular identifiers. Donors were grouped into four age groups: young (average 16 years), middle-aged (roughly 38), aged (approximately 67) and long-lived (about 89). To avoid experimental bias, donors of different ages were randomly spread across the sequencing lanes. For two donors (one aged 18 to 30 and one aged 80 or older), the study analyzed two additional independent replicas of 1 million unique cDNA reads from the same blood draw. Beyond this particular receptor, the publication reports: Bulk unsorted PBMC profiling prevented conclusive comparison of naive and antigen-experienced compartments. Because donor CMV infection status was unknown, age-related changes in expanded clonotypes were potentially confounded. Observed TCR beta diversity per million T cells fell roughly linearly with age, and a significant reduction was already apparent by age around 40. Total diversity estimates from one million sequenced T cells were considered lower bounds and underestimates. Observed TCR beta diversity correlated strongly with the percentage of naive T cells measured by flow cytometry. The long-lived group showed more naive CD4+ T cells, fewer expanded clones and increased TCR diversity than the aged group, suggesting age selection.

Systemically healthy Caucasian individuals from Russia, over 30 in total and aged 6 to 90 years, were included as donors. Each donor gave roughly 9.5 milliliters of peripheral blood, collected into EDTA-treated Vacutainer tubes. Ficoll-Paque density-gradient centrifugation was used to isolate PBMCs, with at least 6.5 million per sample. Trizol reagent was used to extract total RNA from PBMCs, with at least 6 micrograms per sample. Naive CD45RAhigh/CD27high T cell percentages were measured by flow cytometry on a PBMC aliquot from every donor. Per the germline V gene (reference sequence), SEHNR is the CDR1 and FQNEAQ is the CDR2. The CDR3 covers 17 residues, taking in both the cysteine and the phenylalanine. Just the 51-base CDR3 DNA is kept, in frame starting at base 1. Trimming accounts for 5 bases at V and 7 bases at J, while the number of junction bases matched to no gene is 14. The library was built by means of 5' RACE. Sequencing was carried out with an Illumina HiSeq 2500. A second PCR of roughly 7 to 11 cycles was run with a J-beta primer mix and a sample-barcoded 5' primer. A template-switch 5' adaptor carrying 12 random nucleotides introduced a unique molecular identifier onto each TCR beta cDNA molecule. Each sample yielded at least 3 million CDR3-containing paired-end reads. The Mint cDNA synthesis kit, primed by a TRBC-specific oligonucleotide, was used to synthesize first-strand cDNA from all RNA. Following uracil-DNA glycosylase treatment, all cDNA underwent a first 18-cycle PCR with the universal primers M1SS and BC2_uni_R. On the authors' methods: Each sample was normalized by randomly selecting 1 million high-quality reads, each carrying a distinct molecular identifier. Instead of being binned into consensus sequences, reads with shared molecular identifiers were discarded. MiTCR, with a Q25 quality threshold and the strictest error-elimination algorithm, was used for CDR3 identification, clonotype clustering and error correction. A nonparametric unseen species model using Euler transformation provided a lower-bound estimate of total TCR beta diversity. The raw public data were reprocessed by TCRdb itself: fastp quality trimming at Q25, MiXCR clonotype calling, in-frame beta chains only. One record per CDR3 amino acid sequence lists the most common genes and DNA. The V and J calls, along with clone size, are taken from TCRdb and not from the paper's own processing. For this sample there are 850,000 to 1,300,000 distinct CDR3 sequences; 35% to 55% appear just once. The top ten clones comprise 18% of the sample.

Sequences were obtained from blood. Here the chain combines TRBV7-9 and TRBJ2-7, with TRBD2 matching 13 junction bases. This clonotype was sampled from a woman aged 55 to 70 in good health. The base sequence is TGTGCCAGCAGCCTACTCGGGACTAGCGGGAACCTTGGGGAGCAGTACTTC. Translated, this is CASSLLGTSGNLGEQYF.